Following are 10 T cell receptor beta chains from one sample sequenced in a study of cytomegalovirus exposure and HLA in healthy donors. Use of 60 Vbeta and 13 Jbeta primers characterized the PCR. Repertoires were generated with immunoSEQ multiplex PCR, while TCRdb's copy carries only in-frame clones and drops some. The table records 190,000 or so clones, about 80% of them present only once. Sequencing input: PBMCs. Receptors were obtained from a boy aged 10-17 years in good health and CMV-seronegative.

This clone was detected only once. The V call is TRBV11-3, the J call TRBJ2-7; 13 nucleotides match TRBD2. Per the germline V gene, CDR1 is SGHNT and CDR2 is YENEEA. V lost 5 bases, J lost 3 bases, and 4 bases stayed unmatched. The CDR3 length is 15 residues. Here the CDR3 reads CASSPGLAGDYEQYF. As DNA, the CDR3 is TGTGCCAGCAGCCCCGGACTAGCGGGAGACTACGAGCAGTACTTC.

The chain couples TRBV11-3 to TRBJ1-1; D unclear. This CDR3 is built from 13 residues. V lost 4 bases and J 0 bases, leaving 6 bases between the germline ends. Per the germline V gene, CDR1 is SGHNT and CDR2 is YENEEA. The CDR3 here is CASSSGMNTEAFF. The CDR3 region has the DNA TGTGCCAGCAGCTCCGGGATGAACACTGAAGCTTTCTTT.

The V and J genes are TRBV6-1 and TRBJ2-3; 15 positions agree with TRBD2. Germline V gives CDR1 MNHNS, CDR2 SASEGT. Trimming took 7 bases from V and 8 from J; bases not matched to a gene: 7. The CDR3 length is 15 residues. CDR3 in DNA: TGTGCCAGCACCATTCGGACTAGCGGGAGGGGTACGCAGTATTTT. Translated, it gives CASTIRTSGRGTQYF.

This sequence joins TRBV9 and TRBJ2-2; 7 bases map to TRBD2. The length of the CDR3 is 17 residues. The germline V gene has CDR1 SGDLS and CDR2 YYNGEE. Trimming removed 1 base from V and 3 bases from J; junction bases left unmatched: 9. In nucleotides, the CDR3 is TGTGCCAGCAGCGTACCCACTAGCGCGCCTTACACCGGGGAGCTGTTTTTT. As protein: CASSVPTSAPYTGELFF.

This chain uses TRBV6-1 with TRBJ1-4; tentative D call: TRBD1 (5 bases). V gave up 0 bases and J gave up 8 bases, with 10 bases separating them. From germline, CDR1 is MNHNS and CDR2 SASEGT. There are 14 residues in the CDR3. The CDR3 spells CASSEAGVREKLFF. The CDR3 nucleotides are TGTGCCAGCAGTGAAGCAGGGGTTAGGGAAAAACTGTTTTTT.

In DNA, the CDR3 is TGTGCCAGCAGTTACTCGGGGGGACAGGGTATTTACGAGCAGTACTTC. This codes for CASSYSGGQGIYEQYF. The V gene is TRBV6-5, the J gene TRBJ2-7; 9 nucleotides line up with TRBD1. Germline CDR1 and CDR2: MNHEY and SVGAGI. Trimming removed 0 bases from V and 4 bases from J; junction bases left unmatched: 7. There are 16 residues in the CDR3.

V gene TRBV7-8 combines with J gene TRBJ2-1, with D perhaps matching TRBD1 (5 bases). The germline gives CDR1 SGHVS, CDR2 FQNEAQ. The CDR3 spans 14 residues. V gave up 1 base and J gave up 6 bases, with 10 bases separating them. CDR3 sequence reads: CASSLVRQGNEQFF. CDR3 in DNA: TGTGCCAGCAGCTTAGTTAGGCAGGGCAATGAGCAGTTCTTC. Full variable domain (outside the CDR3, taken from reference TRBV7-8 and TRBJ2-1): GAGVSQSPRYKVAKRGQDVALRCDPISGHVSLFWYQQALGQGPEFLTYFQNEAQLDKSGLPSDRFFAERPEGSVSTLKIQRTQQEDSAVYLCASSLVRQGNEQFFGPGTRLTVL.

V is TRBV12-5 and J is TRBJ2-7; 7 positions match TRBD1. Germline-derived CDR1 and CDR2 are LGHNT and FRNRAP. The CDR3 has 15 residues. V was pared by 1 base and J by 6 bases, with 9 bases of the junction left unmatched. The CDR3 spells CASGLGQGVSCEQYF. The CDR3 region has the DNA TGTGCTAGTGGTTTGGGACAGGGAGTTTCGTGCGAGCAGTACTTC.

V usage is TRBV11-2 and J usage is TRBJ2-7; D remains unclear. In germline, CDR1 is SGHAT, CDR2 FQNNGV. The length of the CDR3 is 12 residues. Deletions cut 0 bases from V and 5 bases from J, with 5 bases between. The DNA of the CDR3 is TGTGCCAGCAGCTTAGATATAAACGAGCAGTACTTC. Translation: CASSLDINEQYF.

V is TRBV28 and J is TRBJ2-5; weak D call: TRBD2 (5 bases). Germline values: CDR1 MDHEN, CDR2 SYDVKM. V gave up 6 bases and J gave up 4 bases, with 15 bases separating them. CDR3 length: 14 amino acids. The chain's CDR3 is CASSKRGDGETQYF. The CDR3 coding sequence is TGTGCCAGCAGCAAACGGGGAGACGGAGAGACCCAGTACTTC.